The next 9 T cell receptor beta chains were all read from a single sample in a study of OX40 agonist ivuxolimab in advanced cancers. TCRdb keeps only in-frame clones here, not all; method: immunoSEQ multiplex PCR. Of about 59,000 clones listed, 75% to 95% are singletons. The starting material was CD4+ or CD8+ T cells sorted from blood, obtained in a trial of the OX40 agonist ivuxolimab. The receptors stem from an adult with an advanced solid tumor such as melanoma, head and neck, liver or kidney cancer.

This clone has a handful of counts. The sample contains more than one DNA sequence encoding this CDR3. This rearrangement joins TRBV27 to TRBJ2-1; D remains ambiguous. The germline V and J ends were trimmed by 6 bases and 4 bases, with 4 bases remaining between them. CDR1 and CDR2 (germline): MNHEY, SMNVEV (reference sequence). The CDR3 loop spans 11 amino acids. DNA for the CDR3: TGTGCCAGCAGCCAATACAATGAGCAGTTCTTC. It specifies CASSQYNEQFF.

The V gene is TRBV28, the J gene TRBJ2-7, with TRBD1 as a possible D gene (6 bases). The V gene's germline CDR1 is MDHEN and CDR2 SYDVKM. The CDR3 runs to 14 residues. The V end was cut by 7 bases, the J end by 6 bases, with 19 bases between. As DNA, the CDR3 is TGTGCCAGCAATATGGACAGAGGAGGTGGCGAGCAGTACTTC. Its translation: CASNMDRGGGEQYF.

The V and J genes are TRBV5-1 and TRBJ2-3; TRBD1 aligns across 8 bases. J was trimmed by 6 bases and V by 4 bases; bases with no gene match: 7. The germline CDR1 and CDR2 sequences are SGHRS and YFSETQ. This CDR3 spans 14 amino acids. CDR3 protein: CASSPYQGADTQYF. In nucleotides, the CDR3 is TGCGCCAGCAGCCCGTACCAGGGGGCGGATACGCAGTATTTT.

The rearrangement links TRBV11-2 to TRBJ1-3, with D hard to call. Germline V gene lookup returns CDR1 SGHAT and CDR2 FQNNGV. The CDR3 runs 16 residues. V gave up 0 bases and J gave up 0 bases, with 9 bases separating them. The CDR3 DNA reads as TGTGCCAGCAGCTTAGATCTACGGATCTCTGGAAACACCATATATTTT. Translating it yields CASSLDLRISGNTIYF.

This clone was seen only a few times. J is TRBJ2-7 and V is TRBV4-1; TRBD2 agrees at 13 bases. Germline CDR1 is MGHRA and CDR2 is YSYEKL. V lost 3 bases and J lost 0; bases outside the gene matches: 11. The CDR3 is made up of 19 amino acids. The CDR3 DNA reads as TGCGCCAGCAGCCATAAAACCGGGACTAGCGGGATGGTCTCCTACGAGCAGTACTTC. As protein: CASSHKTGTSGMVSYEQYF.

The chain has TRBV27 and TRBJ2-7; D ambiguous. The CDR3 runs to 15 residues. Germline CDR1 and CDR2: MNHEY and SMNVEV (reference sequence). The ends were cut back, 5 bases at V and 2 bases at J, with 16 bases in the middle. The CDR3 reads CASSLVEGATYEQYF. The CDR3 nucleotides are TGTGCCAGCAGTCTGGTGGAAGGAGCTACCTACGAGCAGTACTTC.

This rearrangement joins TRBV19 to TRBJ2-7; D may be TRBD1 or TRBD2 (5 bases each). This CDR3 has 14 amino acids. Deletions cut 1 base from V and 2 bases from J, with 9 bases between. The germline CDR1 and CDR2 sequences are LNHDA and SQIVND (reference sequence). CDR3: CASSIGDLAYEQYF. The CDR3 DNA is TGTGCCAGTAGTATAGGGGACCTCGCCTACGAGCAGTACTTC.

The chain is built from TRBV7-2 and TRBJ1-1; a weak D match, TRBD1 (6 bases). V lost 5 bases and J lost 4, with 29 bases in between. Looked up from germline, CDR1 is SGHTA and CDR2 is FQGNSA. The CDR3 is 19 amino acids. The chain's CDR3 is CASSLGERGVLRGGTEAFF. CDR3 DNA sequence: TGTGCCAGCAGCCTAGGGGAGAGAGGCGTTTTGAGGGGGGGCACTGAAGCTTTCTTT.

V gene TRBV4-1 combines with J gene TRBJ2-1; 13 positions agree with TRBD2. Per the germline V gene, CDR1 is MGHRA and CDR2 is YSYEKL. V lost 0 bases, J lost 2 bases, and 7 bases stayed unmatched. The CDR3 has 19 residues. The chain's CDR3 is CASSQDGLGTSGTYNEQFF. Here the CDR3 DNA reads TGCGCCAGCAGCCAAGATGGTTTGGGGACTAGCGGGACCTACAATGAGCAGTTCTTC.